This T cell receptor (beta chain) emerged from a study of T-cell reconstitution after alpha-beta-depleted transplantation in children. General study results and limits: Hyperexpanded clones declined; after one year, newly produced T cells mostly supplied diversity. In some patients, recipient T cells and intrathymic progenitors surviving conditioning explained high day-60 diversity.

The germline CDR1 and CDR2 sequences are MNHEY and SVGEGT. The CDR3 is made up of 14 amino acids. V dropped 1 base and J dropped 6; count of bases not matched to a gene: 6. The authors prepared the TCRbeta library with unique molecular identifiers. Each CDR3 protein is one row after TCRdb ran MiXCR on the PCR reads. The sample has almost 500,000 distinct CDR3 sequences; roughly 10% are singletons. On this clonotype: Its target is unknown.

The material sequenced was PBMCs, taken before TCRalphabeta/CD19-depleted stem cell transplant. This clonotype was sampled from a child younger than 10 with inherited bone marrow failure, due to receive a stem cell transplant. J is TRBJ2-7 and V is TRBV6-2 or TRBV6-3; 7 bases are a match to TRBD2. The CDR3 region is CASSYWAGVTEQYF. In DNA, the CDR3 is TGTGCCAGCAGTTACTGGGCGGGAGTGACCGAGCAGTACTTC.